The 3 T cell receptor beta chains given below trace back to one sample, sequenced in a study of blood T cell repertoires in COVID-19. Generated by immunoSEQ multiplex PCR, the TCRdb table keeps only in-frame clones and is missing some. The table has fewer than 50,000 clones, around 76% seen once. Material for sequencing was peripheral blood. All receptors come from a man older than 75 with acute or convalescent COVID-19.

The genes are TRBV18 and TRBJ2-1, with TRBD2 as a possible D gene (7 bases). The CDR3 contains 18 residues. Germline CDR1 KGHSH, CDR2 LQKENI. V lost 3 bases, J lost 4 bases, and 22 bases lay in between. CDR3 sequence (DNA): TGTGCCAGCTCACCCGTACAAATACAGGGTAGCGGGTACAATGAGCAGTTCTTC. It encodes CASSPVQIQGSGYNEQFF.

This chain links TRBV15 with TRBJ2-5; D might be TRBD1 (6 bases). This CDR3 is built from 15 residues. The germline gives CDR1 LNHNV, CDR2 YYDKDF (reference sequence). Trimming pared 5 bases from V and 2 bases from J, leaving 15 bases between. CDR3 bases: TGTGCCACCAGCTTAGAACAGGGCCGACAAGAGACCCAGTACTTC. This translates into CATSLEQGRQETQYF.

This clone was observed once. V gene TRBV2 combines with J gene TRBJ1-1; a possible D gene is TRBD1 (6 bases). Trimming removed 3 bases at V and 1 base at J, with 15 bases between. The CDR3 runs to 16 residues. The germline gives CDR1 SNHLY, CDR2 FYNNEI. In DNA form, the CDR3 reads TGTGCCAGCAGTGATAATTTAGGGGGGGGGAACACTGAAGCTTTCTTT. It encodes CASSDNLGGGNTEAFF.